This TCR beta chain is drawn from a study of control samples from healthy donors and cancer patients. TCRdb keeps only in-frame clones here, not all; method: immunoSEQ multiplex PCR. The table has about 110,000 clones, 85% to 90% seen once. The sample comprised PBMCs. This clonotype was obtained from an older woman with lung cancer.

The CDR3 bases are TGTGCTGTCCAAACAGGGAGCTCCTATAATTCACCCCTCCACTTT. Its translation: CAVQTGSSYNSPLHF. The chain employs TRBV12-5 and TRBJ1-6; tentatively, D is TRBD1 (6 bases). CDR1 and CDR2 from the germline V gene are LGHNT and FRNRAP. The CDR3 runs to 15 residues. V lost 11 bases, J lost 0 bases, and 14 bases lay in between.